This is a list of T cell receptor beta chains from one sample in a study of response to subunit inactivated influenza vaccine. Using its own MiXCR run on the RT-PCR reads, TCRdb lists one record per CDR3 protein. The table has around 200,000 distinct CDR3 sequences, approximately 12% seen once; the top ten hold roughly 29%. These same data were also listed under a study on T cells expressing NK-cell markers.

The starting material was CD8+ T cells sorted from PBMCs, obtained less than 13 days after vaccination. The receptors were gathered from a man in his fifties who received an inactivated influenza vaccine. CDR3s include the opening cysteine and the closing phenylalanine or tryptophan. D genes are given only for firm matches. Not every row has a clone size; where given, it reads once, few, many or a size class.

abundance	d_gene	v_gene	j_gene	CDR3aa	CDR3nt
.	.	TRBV15	TRBJ2-7	CATSRESGSSYEQYF	TGTGCCACCAGCAGAGAAAGCGGTAGCTCCTACGAGCAGTACTTC
few	.	TRBV2	TRBJ2-3	CASLGSERSTDTQYF	TGTGCCAGCCTCGGGAGCGAACGATCCACAGATACGCAGTATTTT
many	.	TRBV4-2	TRBJ1-5	CASSQGDGFNQPQHF	TGTGCCAGCAGCCAGGGGGACGGCTTCAATCAGCCCCAGCATTTT
.	.	TRBV30	TRBJ2-7	CAWSHQGHEQYF	TGTGCCTGGTCTCATCAGGGACACGAGCAGTACTTC
many	.	TRBV12-3/TRBV12-4	TRBJ1-3	CASSLVRGSGNTIYF	TGTGCCAGCAGTTTGGTAAGGGGCTCTGGAAACACCATATATTTT
few	.	TRBV7-9	TRBJ2-5	CASSIARDLYQYF	TGTGCCAGCAGCATAGCCCGGGACCTTTACCAGTACTTC
many	.	TRBV12-3/TRBV12-4	TRBJ2-1	CASSPVTSPYNEQFF	TGTGCCAGCAGTCCTGTCACTAGCCCCTACAATGAGCAGTTCTTC
few	TRBD2	TRBV6-2/TRBV6-3	TRBJ2-3	CASSYSPGLAGGLSGADTQYF	TGTGCCAGCAGTTACTCGCCCGGATTAGCGGGGGGCCTAAGCGGGGCAGATACGCAGTATTTT
few	.	TRBV11-2	TRBJ2-7	CASSSAGTSYEQYF	TGTGCCAGCAGCTCCGCGGGAACCTCCTACGAGCAGTACTTC
.	.	TRBV30	TRBJ2-7	CAWSVQVTNEQYF	TGTGCCTGGAGTGTACAAGTAACTAACGAGCAGTACTTC
.	TRBD2	TRBV30	TRBJ2-1	CALERGVYNEQFF	TGTGCCTTAGAGCGGGGGGTGTACAATGAGCAGTTCTTC
few	TRBD2	TRBV4-1	TRBJ2-7	CASSQDSLAGGEQYF	TGCGCCAGCAGCCAAGATTCACTAGCGGGGGGGGAGCAGTACTTC
.	.	TRBV5-6	TRBJ2-7	CASSSDWDLEQYF	TGTGCCAGCAGCTCGGATTGGGACCTAGAGCAGTACTTC
few	.	TRBV4-1	TRBJ2-2	CASSQPEGANTGELFF	TGCGCCAGCAGCCAACCAGAGGGCGCGAACACCGGGGAGCTGTTTTTT
.	.	TRBV9	TRBJ2-3	CASRKAGSGDTQYF	TGTGCCAGCCGCAAGGCGGGATCGGGGGATACGCAGTATTTT
many	.	TRBV25-1	TRBJ2-7	CASSEWSGESHEQYF	TGTGCCAGCAGTGAATGGTCAGGGGAAAGCCACGAGCAGTACTTC
few	TRBD2	TRBV5-6	TRBJ2-1	CASSFGTSGVQFF	TGTGCCAGCAGCTTCGGGACTAGCGGTGTTCAGTTCTTC
.	.	TRBV13	TRBJ1-1	CASSSRKKYTEAFF	TGTGCCAGCAGCTCCCGGAAGAAATACACTGAAGCTTTCTTT
many	TRBD1	TRBV11-2	TRBJ2-7	CASSLGTGTYEQYF	TGTGCCAGCAGCTTAGGGACAGGGACCTACGAGCAGTACTTC
many	.	TRBV27	TRBJ2-3	CASSLLRQVGTDTQYF	TGTGCCAGCAGTTTACTTAGACAGGTTGGAACAGATACGCAGTATTTT
.	TRBD2	TRBV2	TRBJ2-7	CASLAGGTYDQYF	TGTGCCAGCCTAGCGGGGGGCACCTACGACCAGTACTTC
few	TRBD2	TRBV12-3/TRBV12-4	TRBJ2-7	CASSFGGGDYEQYF	TGTGCCAGCAGTTTCGGGGGGGGGGACTACGAGCAGTACTTC
few	.	TRBV3-1	TRBJ2-7	CASSEGTVYEQYF	TGTGCCAGCAGCGAGGGGACGGTCTACGAGCAGTACTTC
few	.	TRBV7-9	TRBJ2-5	CASTPLSAQETQYF	TGTGCCAGCACCCCCCTCTCGGCGCAAGAGACCCAGTACTTC
.	.	TRBV6-5	TRBJ2-5	CASSPRRETQYF	TGTGCCAGCAGTCCCCGACGAGAGACCCAGTACTTC
.	TRBD1	TRBV5-8	TRBJ2-7	CASRPPGQGFYEQYF	TGTGCCAGCAGACCCCCGGGACAGGGGTTCTACGAGCAGTACTTC
few	TRBD2	TRBV27	TRBJ2-7	CASSPGTSAFSEQYF	TGTGCCAGCAGCCCCGGGACTAGCGCCTTCTCCGAGCAGTACTTC
many	.	TRBV7-9	TRBJ2-3	CASSYIAADTQYF	TGTGCCAGCAGCTATATAGCGGCAGATACGCAGTATTTT
.	.	TRBV15	TRBJ2-5	CATSGDSQIETQYF	TGTGCCACCAGCGGTGACAGCCAGATAGAGACCCAGTACTTC
few	.	TRBV23-1	TRBJ2-3	CASSQPPAGGGDTQYF	TGCGCCAGCAGTCAACCCCCAGCGGGTGGAGGAGATACGCAGTATTTT
many	TRBD2	TRBV27	TRBJ2-1	CASSLSLAGYNEQFF	TGTGCCAGCAGTTTATCACTAGCGGGGTACAATGAGCAGTTCTTC
few	.	TRBV7-3	TRBJ2-2	CASSPWGSVNTGELFF	TGTGCCAGCAGCCCCTGGGGTAGCGTGAACACCGGGGAGCTGTTTTTT
.	TRBD1	TRBV5-6	TRBJ2-7	CASSSMTGNYEQYF	TGTGCCAGCAGCTCCATGACAGGGAACTACGAGCAGTACTTC
many	TRBD1	TRBV7-2	TRBJ2-2	CASSQPDRAVAGELFF	TGTGCCAGCAGCCAACCGGACAGGGCCGTGGCCGGGGAGCTGTTTTTT
.	.	TRBV5-1	TRBJ2-7	CASSHRDVSEQYF	TGCGCCAGCAGCCACCGGGACGTCTCCGAGCAGTACTTC
.	.	TRBV29-1	TRBJ2-1	CSVEDLTGTEQFF	TGCAGCGTTGAAGATCTTACAGGTACTGAGCAGTTCTTC
.	.	TRBV9	TRBJ1-1	CASSVGGGTNTEAFF	TGTGCCAGCAGCGTAGGAGGGGGGACGAACACTGAAGCTTTCTTT
few	.	TRBV29-1	TRBJ2-2	CSVDITGAGELFF	TGCAGCGTTGATATTACCGGGGCCGGGGAGCTGTTTTTT
few	TRBD2	TRBV24-1	TRBJ2-3	CATSDLTREGTDTQYF	TGTGCCACCAGTGATTTAACCCGGGAGGGAACAGATACGCAGTATTTT
many	.	TRBV29-1	TRBJ1-2	CSVLWNYGYTF	TGCAGCGTACTGTGGAACTATGGCTACACCTTC
.	TRBD1	TRBV15	TRBJ2-1	CATSTRQGPPYNEQFF	TGTGCCACCAGCACCCGACAGGGGCCCCCCTACAATGAGCAGTTCTTC
few	.	TRBV12-3/TRBV12-4	TRBJ2-5	CASSLDGRRGLQETQYF	TGTGCCAGCAGTTTGGATGGGCGGCGGGGCCTTCAAGAGACCCAGTACTTC
few	TRBD2	TRBV4-3	TRBJ2-1	CASSQELAGHNEQFF	TGCGCCAGCAGCCAAGAACTAGCGGGACACAATGAGCAGTTCTTC
.	TRBD2	TRBV2	TRBJ2-3	CASSDIMGLAGTYTDTQYF	TGTGCCAGCAGTGATATTATGGGACTAGCGGGGACTTACACAGATACGCAGTATTTT
.	.	TRBV12-3/TRBV12-4	TRBJ1-3	CASTMTYSGNTIYF	TGTGCCAGCACCATGACCTACTCTGGAAACACCATATATTTT
few	TRBD1	TRBV11-2	TRBJ2-7	CASSLESTGSYEQYF	TGTGCCAGCAGCTTAGAGTCGACAGGGTCCTACGAGCAGTACTTC
many	.	TRBV4-1	TRBJ2-1	CASSQDKGYNEQFF	TGCGCCAGCAGCCAAGATAAGGGTTACAATGAGCAGTTCTTC
.	.	TRBV28	TRBJ2-7	CASSFWRGESSYEQYF	TGTGCCAGCAGTTTCTGGAGAGGAGAGAGCTCCTACGAGCAGTACTTC